What follows is one T cell receptor beta chain and its context. The target antigen is unknown. The sample originates from a study of cytomegalovirus exposure and HLA in healthy donors. PCR used 60 Vbeta primers and 13 Jbeta primers. Data came from immunoSEQ multiplex PCR; TCRdb stores just in-frame clones and leaves some out. This table holds about 150,000 clones, roughly 78% found once. Trimming took 5 bases from V and 1 from J, leaving 8 bases between them. Germline V gene lookup returns CDR1 MNHEY and CDR2 SVGAGI. This CDR3 comprises 13 residues. General study points: A list of 164 TCR beta chains associated with cytomegalovirus was given. Several top significant clusters appeared, in a later analysis, to be linked to common viral pathogens. An analysis was carried out later, and it reportedly showed fewer N-insertions in an Asian-associated ancestry cluster than the roughly 670-donor mean.

The sequence derives from a woman aged 45-59 years in good health and CMV-seropositive. The V gene is TRBV6-5, the J gene TRBJ1-1; D call uncertain. The specimen was PBMCs. CDR3 amino acids: CASSVRGNTEAFF. The CDR3 coding sequence is TGTGCCAGCAGTGTACGAGGGAACACTGAAGCTTTCTTT.